A selection of T cell receptor beta chains follows, all from one sample in a study of blood T cell repertoires in COVID-19. Libraries were prepared by immunoSEQ multiplex PCR; TCRdb keeps only in-frame clonotypes and omits some of them. The repertoire has under 250,000 clones, about nine tenths of them found once; the top ten carry 6.5%. The sequencing input was peripheral blood. These receptors all come from a man in his 60s who had recovered from COVID-19. The CDR3 runs from the conserved cysteine through the conserved F or W. Fields, in order: CDR3 length, clone size, D gene, V gene, J gene, CDR3 DNA, CDR3 protein. The D gene is left open where the match is weak. The size entry is marked missing in some rows and otherwise reads once, few, many or a size class.

length: 16
size: -
D: -
V: TRBV3-1/TRBV3-2
J: TRBJ1-4
DNA: TGTGCCAGCAGCCTGCAATATCGGGGGGCTAATGAAAAACTGTTTTTT
CDR3: CASSLQYRGANEKLFF

length: 16
size: few
D: TRBD1
V: TRBV19
J: TRBJ1-5
DNA: TGTGCCAGTAGTATAGATCATAGGACAGGGAAACAGCCCCAGCATTTT
CDR3: CASSIDHRTGKQPQHF

length: 16
size: -
D: -
V: TRBV7-9
J: TRBJ1-4
DNA: TGTGCCAGCAGCCCACGGGGGGGGCAAAATAATGAAAAACTGTTTTTT
CDR3: CASSPRGGQNNEKLFF

length: 15
size: -
D: -
V: TRBV19
J: TRBJ1-5
DNA: TGTGCCAGTAGTATTTCCGGTTCTGGCAATCAGCCCCAGCATTTT
CDR3: CASSISGSGNQPQHF

length: 19
size: -
D: TRBD2
V: TRBV4-1
J: TRBJ2-3
DNA: TGCGCCAGCAGCCAGAGGAGACTAGCGGGGGGACTTAGCACAGATACGCAGTATTTT
CDR3: CASSQRRLAGGLSTDTQYF

length: 15
size: -
D: -
V: TRBV7-9
J: TRBJ1-1
DNA: TGTGCCAGCAGCTTAGTACGTAGTCGGGGGGTAGAAGCTTTCTTT
CDR3: CASSLVRSRGVEAFF

length: 15
size: once
D: -
V: TRBV6-5
J: TRBJ2-7
DNA: TGTGCCAGCAATCCTAGGGGTCAGGGGTTCTACGAGCAGTACTTC
CDR3: CASNPRGQGFYEQYF

length: 15
size: -
D: -
V: TRBV11-2
J: TRBJ2-1
DNA: TGTGCCAGCAGCTTTCTCACAGGGCCCTACAATGAGCAGTTCTTC
CDR3: CASSFLTGPYNEQFF

length: 18
size: -
D: TRBD2
V: TRBV18
J: TRBJ2-3
DNA: TGTGCCAGCTCACCGCTTGTAGGGGGACTAGCAGGCACAGATACGCAGTATTTT
CDR3: CASSPLVGGLAGTDTQYF

length: 15
size: -
D: TRBD2
V: TRBV18
J: TRBJ2-1
DNA: TGTGCCAGCTCACCAAGGACTAGCGGTTACAATGAGCAGTTCTTC
CDR3: CASSPRTSGYNEQFF

length: 15
size: -
D: TRBD2
V: TRBV19
J: TRBJ2-3
DNA: TGTGCCAGTAGTAGTAGCGGGAGTTGGGCAGATACGCAGTATTTT
CDR3: CASSSSGSWADTQYF

length: 16
size: -
D: TRBD2
V: TRBV5-5
J: TRBJ2-7
DNA: TGTGCCAGCAGCGTTAGCGGGGAGGTCCTGGGCTACGAGCAGTACTTC
CDR3: CASSVSGEVLGYEQYF

length: 14
size: -
D: -
V: TRBV4-2
J: TRBJ2-3
DNA: TGTGCCAGCAGCCAAGAGTACTCCACAGATACGCAGTATTTT
CDR3: CASSQEYSTDTQYF

length: 15
size: -
D: TRBD1
V: TRBV6-2/TRBV6-3
J: TRBJ1-5
DNA: TGTGCCAGCAGCTCCCGACAGGGGGCCCATCAGCCCCAGCATTTT
CDR3: CASSSRQGAHQPQHF

length: 15
size: -
D: TRBD1
V: TRBV25-1
J: TRBJ1-2
DNA: TGTGCCAGCAGTTTTTTGGGACAGGGTGACTATGGCTACACCTTC
CDR3: CASSFLGQGDYGYTF

length: 15
size: -
D: TRBD1
V: TRBV6-5
J: TRBJ1-1
DNA: TGTGCCAGCAGTTCCAGGACAGGGGGAAACACTGAAGCTTTCTTT
CDR3: CASSSRTGGNTEAFF

length: 12
size: -
D: -
V: TRBV6-5
J: TRBJ1-2
DNA: TGTGCCAGCGGACATCAGAACTATGGCTACACCTTC
CDR3: CASGHQNYGYTF

length: 19
size: once
D: TRBD2
V: TRBV6-1
J: TRBJ2-3
DNA: TGTGCCAGCAGTGCTTATCCCCGGACTAGCGGGGGGGTCGCAGATACGCAGTATTTT
CDR3: CASSAYPRTSGGVADTQYF

length: 13
size: -
D: -
V: TRBV28
J: TRBJ2-7
DNA: TGTGCCAGCAGTCTCCCGCCGAGCTACGAGCAGTACTTC
CDR3: CASSLPPSYEQYF

length: 14
size: -
D: -
V: TRBV7-8
J: TRBJ2-7
DNA: TGTGCCAGCAGCTTTAGCGATACCAACTACGAGCAGTACTTC
CDR3: CASSFSDTNYEQYF